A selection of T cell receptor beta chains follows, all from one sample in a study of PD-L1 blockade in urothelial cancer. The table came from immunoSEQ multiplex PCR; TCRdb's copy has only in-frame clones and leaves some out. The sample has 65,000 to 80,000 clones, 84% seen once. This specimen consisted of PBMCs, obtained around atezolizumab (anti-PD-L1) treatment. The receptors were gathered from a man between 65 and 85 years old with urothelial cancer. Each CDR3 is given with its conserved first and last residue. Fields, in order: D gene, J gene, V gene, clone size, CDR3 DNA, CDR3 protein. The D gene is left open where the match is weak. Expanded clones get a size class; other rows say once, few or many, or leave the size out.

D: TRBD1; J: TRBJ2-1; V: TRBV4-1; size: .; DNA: TGCGCCAGCAGCCAAGGAACGGGACAGAGGAATGAGCAGTTCTTC; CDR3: CASSQGTGQRNEQFF
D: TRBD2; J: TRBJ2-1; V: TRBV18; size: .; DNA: TGTGCCAGCTCACCGGGGCTAGCGGGATACAATGAGCAGTTCTTC; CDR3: CASSPGLAGYNEQFF
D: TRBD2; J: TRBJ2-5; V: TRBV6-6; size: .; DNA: TGTGCCAGCAGTTCCCGCGGGAGTATTATCCAAGAGACCCAGTACTTC; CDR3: CASSSRGSIIQETQYF
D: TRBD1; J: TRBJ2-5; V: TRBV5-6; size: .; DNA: TGTGCCAGCAGCTTTAGTGGACAGGCGGGAGAGACCCAGTACTTC; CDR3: CASSFSGQAGETQYF
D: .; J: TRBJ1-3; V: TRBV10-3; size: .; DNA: TGTGCCATCGAGGAGGGCCCAGACTCTGGAAACACCATATATTTT; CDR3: CAIEEGPDSGNTIYF
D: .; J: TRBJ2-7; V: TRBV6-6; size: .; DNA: TGTGCCGCCCGAGAAGCAGGGTCATACGAGCAGTACTTC; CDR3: CAAREAGSYEQYF
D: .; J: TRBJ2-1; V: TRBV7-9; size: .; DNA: TGTGCCAGCAGCTTTTGGATCAGCGGTACAAGGTGGAATGAGCAGTTCTTC; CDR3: CASSFWISGTRWNEQFF
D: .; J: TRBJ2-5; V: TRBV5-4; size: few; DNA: TGTGCCAGCACCATTTATTCCACTAGCACACAAGAGACCCAGTACTTC; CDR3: CASTIYSTSTQETQYF
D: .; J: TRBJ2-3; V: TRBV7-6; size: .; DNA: TGTGCCAGCAGCTTAGGGCGGGGCGGGATCCACACAGATACGCAGTATTTT; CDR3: CASSLGRGGIHTDTQYF
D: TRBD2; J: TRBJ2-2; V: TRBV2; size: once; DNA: TGTGCCAGAAGTGGTCTGCTAGCGGGAGTACCCGGGGAGCTGTTTTTT; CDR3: CARSGLLAGVPGELFF
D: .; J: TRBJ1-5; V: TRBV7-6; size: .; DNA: TGTGCCAGCAGCTTAGCCCCAGATCAGCCCCAGCATTTT; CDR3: CASSLAPDQPQHF
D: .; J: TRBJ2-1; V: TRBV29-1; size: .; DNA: TGCAGCGTTGTTGCGGGCGCCTACAATGAGCAGTTCTTC; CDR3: CSVVAGAYNEQFF
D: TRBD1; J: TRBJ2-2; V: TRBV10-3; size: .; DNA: TGTGCCACCGGGGACAGGGGGGAAACCGGGGAGCTGTTTTTT; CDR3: CATGDRGETGELFF
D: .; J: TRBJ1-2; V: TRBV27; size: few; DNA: TGTGCCAGCAGTCCCCGACCCCGGGACACCAACTATGGCTACACCTTC; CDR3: CASSPRPRDTNYGYTF
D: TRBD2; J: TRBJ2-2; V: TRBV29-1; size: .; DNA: TGCAGCAGTAGAACTAGCGGGGCCGGGGAGCTGTTTTTT; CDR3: CSSRTSGAGELFF
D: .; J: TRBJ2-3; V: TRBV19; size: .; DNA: TGTGCCAGTAGTTTTTTCATGGGAGCGACAGATACGCAGTATTTT; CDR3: CASSFFMGATDTQYF
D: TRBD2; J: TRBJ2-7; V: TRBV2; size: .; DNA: TGTGCCAGCAGTGAAACTAGCGGGAGTTTTAACGAGCAGTACTTC; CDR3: CASSETSGSFNEQYF
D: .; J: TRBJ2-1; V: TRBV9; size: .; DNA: TGTGCCAGCAGCGTAGGCGGGACGTACAATGAGCAGTTCTTC; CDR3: CASSVGGTYNEQFF
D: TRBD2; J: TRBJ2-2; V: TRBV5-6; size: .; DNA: TGTGCCAGCAGCTTGGTGCGACTAGCGGGAGAAGGGGCCGGGGAGCTGTTTTTT; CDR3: CASSLVRLAGEGAGELFF
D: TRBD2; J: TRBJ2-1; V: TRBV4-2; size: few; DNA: TGTGCCAGCAGCCAAATTACGGTAGCGGGATCATACAATGAGCAGTTCTTC; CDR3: CASSQITVAGSYNEQFF
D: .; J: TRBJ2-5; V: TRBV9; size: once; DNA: TGTGCCAGCAGCGTAGCCGGACTAAACGTGTACCAAGAGACCCAGTACTTC; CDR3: CASSVAGLNVYQETQYF
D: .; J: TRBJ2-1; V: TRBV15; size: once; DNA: TGTGCCACCAGCAGAGGCACGGACAGAGCCTACAATGAGCAGTTCTTC; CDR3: CATSRGTDRAYNEQFF
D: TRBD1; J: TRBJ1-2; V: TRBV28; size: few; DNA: TGTGCCAGCAGTTTAACCGGGACAGGGGTGGCTGGCTACACCTTC; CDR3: CASSLTGTGVAGYTF
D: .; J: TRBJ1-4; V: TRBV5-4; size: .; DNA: TGTGCCAGCAGCTTATCAGGGAATGAAAAACTGTTTTTT; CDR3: CASSLSGNEKLFF
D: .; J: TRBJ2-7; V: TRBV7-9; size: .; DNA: TGTGCCAGCAGCTTAGGAGGGAGTTTATACGAGCAGTACTTC; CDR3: CASSLGGSLYEQYF
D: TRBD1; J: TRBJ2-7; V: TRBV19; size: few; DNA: TGTGCCAGTAGTAACAGGGACAGGGGGCAATACGAGCAGTACTTC; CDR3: CASSNRDRGQYEQYF
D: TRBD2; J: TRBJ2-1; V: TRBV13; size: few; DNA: TGTGCCAGCAGCTTCGTAGGGCTAGCGGGAGACAATGAGCAGTTCTTC; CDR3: CASSFVGLAGDNEQFF
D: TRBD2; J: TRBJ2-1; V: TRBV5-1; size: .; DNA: TGCGCCAGCAGCTTGGCCTATAGCGGGAACCCCTACAATGAGCAGTTCTTC; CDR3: CASSLAYSGNPYNEQFF